The 10 T cell receptor beta chains below come from one sample, sequenced in a study of long-term antiretroviral therapy in people with HIV. This was the immunoSEQ v3.0 assay at survey level. Generated by immunoSEQ multiplex PCR, the TCRdb table keeps only in-frame clones and is missing some. There are more than 15,000 clones in the sample; approximately 93% occur only once, and under 15% lies in the top ten. The sample consisted of unsorted PBMCs, taken 0.6 years after starting antiretroviral therapy. These receptors came from a middle-aged woman with HIV.

The rearrangement joins TRBV6-1 to TRBJ1-2; TRBD1 aligns across 8 bases. Trimming cost V 3 bases and J 0 bases; bases outside gene matches: 3. Germline V lookup: CDR1 MNHNS, CDR2 SASEGT. The CDR3 runs 15 residues. In nucleotides, the CDR3 is TGTGCCAGCAGTGACTGGACAGGGCCTAACTATGGCTACACCTTC. This gives the protein CASSDWTGPNYGYTF.

This sequence joins TRBV7-2 and TRBJ2-7; 8 bases line up with TRBD1. The CDR3 contains 14 residues. The germline gives CDR1 SGHTA, CDR2 FQGNSA. The J segment lost 4 bases and the V segment lost 3 bases, leaving 5 bases of the junction unmatched. The CDR3 is CASSLRQGRYEQYF. CDR3 DNA sequence: TGTGCCAGCAGCTTGCGACAGGGGCGGTACGAGCAGTACTTC.

J is TRBJ1-4 and V is TRBV9; D call uncertain. The V and J ends lost 3 bases and 6 bases respectively, with 15 bases between them. Per germline, CDR1 SGDLS and CDR2 YYNGEE. CDR3 length equals 15 residues. CDR3 sequence: CASSASPQLDEKLFF. CDR3 bases: TGTGCCAGCAGCGCCTCGCCCCAGTTGGATGAAAAACTGTTTTTT.

V and J are TRBV6-5 and TRBJ1-1; the match to TRBD1 covers 10 bases. The J segment lost 1 base and the V segment lost 2 bases, leaving 4 bases of the junction unmatched. The CDR3 totals 16 residues. Germline V gene sequence: CDR1 MNHEY, CDR2 SVGAGI. CDR3 DNA sequence: TGTGCCAGCAGTTACGGGACAGGGGTCGGGAACACTGAAGCTTTCTTT. It encodes CASSYGTGVGNTEAFF.

This clone was observed a handful of times. The chain is built from TRBV29-1 and TRBJ2-7; D call uncertain. V shed 3 bases and J shed 2 bases, with 14 bases lying between them. This CDR3 has 14 residues. Germline loops: CDR1 SQVTM, CDR2 ANQGSEA. The chain's CDR3 is CSVESQARPYEQYF. The DNA of the CDR3 is TGCAGCGTTGAGAGCCAGGCGAGACCCTACGAGCAGTACTTC.

The rearrangement links TRBV7-9 to TRBJ2-3, with a weak D call TRBD2 (5 bases). Between the trimmed V and J ends, which lost 1 base and 4 bases, there was a span of 12 bases. CDR3 length: 15 amino acids. Germline V gives CDR1 SEHNR, CDR2 FQNEAQ (reference sequence). In DNA, the CDR3 is TGTGCCAGCAGCTTAGGTCTAGCCGGCTCAGATACGCAGTATTTT. It encodes CASSLGLAGSDTQYF.

This clone was picked up one time. The V call is TRBV30, the J call TRBJ1-5; TRBD1 matches 8 bases. The CDR3 runs 14 residues. Germline-derived CDR1 and CDR2 are GTSNPN and SVGIG (reference sequence). After removal of 2 bases from V and 6 bases from J, the junction contained 6 bases not matched to a gene. Written as DNA, the CDR3 is TGTGCCTGGAGTCGCGGACAGGGTGGTCAGCCCCAGCATTTT. This gives the protein CAWSRGQGGQPQHF.

The chain couples TRBV30 to TRBJ1-1, with D tentatively TRBD1 (5 bases). Germline values: CDR1 GTSNPN, CDR2 SVGIG (reference sequence). Between the trimmed V and J ends, which lost 2 bases and 1 base, there was a span of 8 bases. The CDR3 contains 13 residues. The CDR3 loop is CAWSHQGNTEAFF. The DNA of the CDR3 is TGTGCCTGGAGTCATCAGGGGAACACTGAAGCTTTCTTT.

V is TRBV5-5 and J is TRBJ1-4, with a possible D match to TRBD1 (6 bases). The V gene lost 4 bases and the J gene lost 3 bases, with 19 bases spanning the gap. Germline CDR1 reads SGHKS; CDR2 reads YYEKEE (reference sequence). The CDR3 loop spans 17 amino acids. CDR3 in DNA: TGTGCCAGCAGCACGTACAGGGAGGGGGTAGCTAATGAAAAACTGTTTTTT. Residues: CASSTYREGVANEKLFF.

V is TRBV2 and J is TRBJ1-1; D gene unclear. Deletions cut 3 bases from V and 2 bases from J, with 7 bases between. Germline V lookup: CDR1 SNHLY, CDR2 FYNNEI. The CDR3 length is 13 residues. CDR3 amino acids: CASSDEGNTEAFF. The CDR3 coding sequence is TGTGCCAGCAGTGACGAGGGAAACACTGAAGCTTTCTTT.